This record covers a single TCR beta chain. This entry belongs to a study of blood T cell repertoires in COVID-19. Whole-study context: COVID-19 samples, acute and convalescent, were from the United States, Italy and Spain.

The length of the CDR3 is 14 residues. Trimming removed 5 bases at V and 2 bases at J, with 16 bases between. Germline CDR1 is SQVTM and CDR2 is ANQGSEA. Patients of the Seattle cohort, enrolled during active infection, were followed longitudinally. As processed by the authors: Quantification of nucleated cells was approximated via reference gene primer amplification. Assay: immunoSEQ multiplex PCR; the TCRdb copy retains only in-frame clones and omits some. Clone size and the V and J calls come from that table; the DNA yielded D and trimming. The sample has approximately 70,000 clones; 70% to 90% are singletons.

The clonotype was recovered from a woman aged 50 to 65 with COVID-19, enrolled during active disease. The rearrangement uses TRBV29-1 and TRBJ2-7; tentative D call: TRBD1 (6 bases). Input material: peripheral blood. CDR3 region: CSVRSPGTPYEQYF. The CDR3 nucleotides read TGCAGCGTTAGGTCGCCAGGGACACCCTACGAGCAGTACTTC.